This T cell receptor beta chain was recovered during a study of blood T cell repertoires in COVID-19. On the study more broadly: Nucleic acid was either cDNA or gDNA, and it came from T cells, B-cell-depleted T cells, or PBMCs.

Clones were read by immunoSEQ multiplex PCR, and TCRdb kept only the in-frame ones, dropping some. The sample lists 250,000 or so clones; around nine tenths were seen once. In germline, CDR1 is SNHLY, CDR2 FYNNEI. The CDR3 loop spans 16 amino acids. Unmatched junction bases numbered 7, after V lost 3 bases and J lost 3 bases. V usage is TRBV2 and J usage is TRBJ2-3; 9 nucleotides align to TRBD1. The specimen was peripheral blood. The sequence derives from a man aged 35-49 years with active or convalescent COVID-19. The CDR3, as DNA: TGTGCCAGCAGTGATGTCGGACAGGGGAGTACAGATACGCAGTATTTT. It translates to CASSDVGQGSTDTQYF.